This T cell receptor (beta chain) came from a study of T cells expressing NK-cell markers. From the 5' RACE reads, TCRdb lists one entry per CDR3 protein and no DNA. This sample's clone table lists over 13,000 distinct CDR3 sequences. Findings and limits, study-wide: The CD3+CD56-NKG2C+ fraction of a few donors was likewise dominated by these clonotypes. It was still unclear whether expanded NKG2C+ T cell clones were HCMV specific.

The germline CDR1 and CDR2 sequences are SGDLS and YYNGEE. This CDR3 has 16 amino acids. About this clonotype: The antigen remains unidentified.

Sample: blood T cells: a sorted CD56 or NKG2C T cell subset, CD4+ or CD8+ T cells, or bulk PBMC T cells (not recorded which). The source of this sequence is a man between 18 and 69 years old in good health. J is TRBJ2-1 and V is TRBV9; as DNA is missing, the TRBD2 call by TCRdb cannot be tested. The CDR3: CASSVAGTSSYNEQFF.